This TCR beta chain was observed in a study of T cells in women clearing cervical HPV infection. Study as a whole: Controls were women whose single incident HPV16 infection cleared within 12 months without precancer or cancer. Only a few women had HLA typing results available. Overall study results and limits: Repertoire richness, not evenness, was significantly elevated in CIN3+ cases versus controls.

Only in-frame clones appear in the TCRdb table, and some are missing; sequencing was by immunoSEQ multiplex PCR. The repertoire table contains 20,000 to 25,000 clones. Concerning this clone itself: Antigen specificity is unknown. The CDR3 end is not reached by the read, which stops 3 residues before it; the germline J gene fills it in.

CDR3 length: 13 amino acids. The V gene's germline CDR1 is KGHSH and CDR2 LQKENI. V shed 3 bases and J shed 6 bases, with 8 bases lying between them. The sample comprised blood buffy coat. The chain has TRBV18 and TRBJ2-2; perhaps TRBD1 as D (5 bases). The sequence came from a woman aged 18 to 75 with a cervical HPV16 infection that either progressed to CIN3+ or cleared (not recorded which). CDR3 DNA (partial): TGTGCCAGCTCACCCAGGGTTTCCGGGGAG. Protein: CASSPRVSGE. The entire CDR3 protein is CASSPRVSGELFF.